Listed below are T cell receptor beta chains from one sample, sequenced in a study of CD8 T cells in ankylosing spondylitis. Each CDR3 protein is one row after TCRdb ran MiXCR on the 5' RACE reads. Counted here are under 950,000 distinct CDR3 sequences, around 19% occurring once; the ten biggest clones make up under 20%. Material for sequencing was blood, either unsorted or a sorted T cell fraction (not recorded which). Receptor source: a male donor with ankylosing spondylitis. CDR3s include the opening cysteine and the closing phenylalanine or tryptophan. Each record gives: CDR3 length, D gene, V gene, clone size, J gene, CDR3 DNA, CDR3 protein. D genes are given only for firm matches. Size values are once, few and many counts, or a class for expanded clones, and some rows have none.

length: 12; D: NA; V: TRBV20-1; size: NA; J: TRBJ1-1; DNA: TGCAGTGCTCCCCGGGCCCTCACTGAAGCTTTCTTT; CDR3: CSAPRALTEAFF
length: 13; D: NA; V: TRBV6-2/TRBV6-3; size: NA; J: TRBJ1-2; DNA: TGTGCCAGCAGTTACTCGGCGGCAGGCGGCTACACCTTC; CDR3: CASSYSAAGGYTF
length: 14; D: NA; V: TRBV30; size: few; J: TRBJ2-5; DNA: TGTGCCTGGACCCCTTCTACTGCTTATGAGACCCAGTACTTC; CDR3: CAWTPSTAYETQYF
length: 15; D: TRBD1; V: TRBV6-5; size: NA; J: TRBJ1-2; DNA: TGTGCCAGCAGTTCCAGGGACAGGTGGAGATCTGGCTACACCTTC; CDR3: CASSSRDRWRSGYTF
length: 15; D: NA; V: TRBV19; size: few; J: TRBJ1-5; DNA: TGTGCCAGTAATTGGGAACAGGGCAGCAATCAGCCCCAGCATTTT; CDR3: CASNWEQGSNQPQHF
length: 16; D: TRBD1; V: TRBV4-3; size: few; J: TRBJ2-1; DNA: TGCGCCAGCAGCCAGGGGACAGGCTCAGTGAGAAATGAGCAGTTCTTC; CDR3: CASSQGTGSVRNEQFF
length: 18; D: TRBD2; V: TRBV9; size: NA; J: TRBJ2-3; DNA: TGTGCCAGCAGCTCAACCGGGACTAGCGGTCTGCCCACAGATACGCAGTATTTT; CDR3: CASSSTGTSGLPTDTQYF
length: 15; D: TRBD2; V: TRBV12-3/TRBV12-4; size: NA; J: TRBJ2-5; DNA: TGTGCCAGCAAACCGACTAGCGGGGACCAAGAGACCCAGTACTTC; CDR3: CASKPTSGDQETQYF
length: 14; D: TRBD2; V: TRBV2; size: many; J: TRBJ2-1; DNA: TGTGCCAGCAAGACTAGCGGGTTGACCAATGAGCAGTTCTTC; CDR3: CASKTSGLTNEQFF
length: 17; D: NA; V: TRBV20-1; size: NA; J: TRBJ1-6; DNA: TGCAGTGCTAGAGATCTGAAATGGGGTCTCGGGGATTCACCCCTCCACTTT; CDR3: CSARDLKWGLGDSPLHF
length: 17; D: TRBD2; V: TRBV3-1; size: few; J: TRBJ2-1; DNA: TGTGCCAGCAGCCAAGATCGGGCTAGCGGGGGGCACAATGAGCAGTTCTTC; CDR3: CASSQDRASGGHNEQFF
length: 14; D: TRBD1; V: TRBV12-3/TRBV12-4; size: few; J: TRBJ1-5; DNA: TGTGCCAGCAGTTTAACGGACAGGGGTCAGCCCCAGCATTTT; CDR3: CASSLTDRGQPQHF
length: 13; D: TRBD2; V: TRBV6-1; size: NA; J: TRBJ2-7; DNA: TGTGCCAGCAGTCCCACTAGCGGGACCGTCCAGTACTTC; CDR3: CASSPTSGTVQYF
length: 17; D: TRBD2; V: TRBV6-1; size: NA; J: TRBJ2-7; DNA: TGTGCCAGCAAGGGGGCTAGCGGGGCCGGACTTCCCTACGAGCAGTACTTC; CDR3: CASKGASGAGLPYEQYF
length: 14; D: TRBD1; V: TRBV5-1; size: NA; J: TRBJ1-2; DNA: TGCGCCAGCAGAGCCGGGACAGGGAGTCATGGCTACACCTTC; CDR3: CASRAGTGSHGYTF
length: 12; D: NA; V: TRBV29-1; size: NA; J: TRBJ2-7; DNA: TGCAGCGTGACAGGGAGGCGCGACGAGCAGTACTTC; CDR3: CSVTGRRDEQYF
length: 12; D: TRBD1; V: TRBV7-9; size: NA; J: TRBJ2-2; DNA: TGCGGGACAGGGAAGAACACCGGGGAGCTGTTTTTT; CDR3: CGTGKNTGELFF
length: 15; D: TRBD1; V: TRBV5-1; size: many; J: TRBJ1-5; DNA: TGCGCCAGCAGCTTGGGTACAGGGGGGAATCAGCCCCAGCATTTT; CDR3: CASSLGTGGNQPQHF
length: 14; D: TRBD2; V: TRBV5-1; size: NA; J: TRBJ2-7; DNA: TGCGCCAGCAGCAGACGGGGACTAGCGTACGAGCAGTACTTC; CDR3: CASSRRGLAYEQYF
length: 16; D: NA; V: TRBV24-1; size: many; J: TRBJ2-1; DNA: TGTGCCACCAGTGATGGACGAGGGTTCAAGGGGAATGAGCAGTTCTTC; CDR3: CATSDGRGFKGNEQFF
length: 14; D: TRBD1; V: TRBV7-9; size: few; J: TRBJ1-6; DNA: TGTGCCAGCAGCCAGGGACAGGGAAGATCACCCCTCCACTTT; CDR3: CASSQGQGRSPLHF
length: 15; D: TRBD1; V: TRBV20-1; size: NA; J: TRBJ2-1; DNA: TGCAGTGCTAGAGAGACAGGGGAATTCTACAATGAGCAGTTCTTC; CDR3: CSARETGEFYNEQFF
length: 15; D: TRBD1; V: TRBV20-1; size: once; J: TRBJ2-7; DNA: TGCAGTGCTCAACCCCGAACGACAGGGATAAACGAGCAGTACTTC; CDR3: CSAQPRTTGINEQYF
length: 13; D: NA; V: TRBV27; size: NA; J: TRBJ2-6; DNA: TGTGCCAGCAGTTGGGGTCGGTCCAACGTCCTGACTTTC; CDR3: CASSWGRSNVLTF
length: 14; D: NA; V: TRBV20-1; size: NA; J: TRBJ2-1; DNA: TGCAGTGCTAGAGATTGGGTGTCCTACAATGAGCAGTTCTTC; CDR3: CSARDWVSYNEQFF
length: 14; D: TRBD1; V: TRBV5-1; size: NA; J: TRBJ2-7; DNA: TGCGCCAGCAGCCCGGAAACAGGGGCCTACGAGCAGTACTTC; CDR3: CASSPETGAYEQYF
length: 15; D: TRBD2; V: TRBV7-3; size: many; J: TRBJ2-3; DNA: TGTGCCAGCAGCTCGGGACTAGCGAGCACAGATACGCAGTATTTT; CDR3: CASSSGLASTDTQYF
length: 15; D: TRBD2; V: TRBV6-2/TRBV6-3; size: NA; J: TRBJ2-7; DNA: TGTGCCAGCAGTTACCTCGGGACTAGCTTGGGAGAGCAGTACTTC; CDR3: CASSYLGTSLGEQYF
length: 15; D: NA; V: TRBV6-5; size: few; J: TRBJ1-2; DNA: TGTGCCAGCAGTTACCGGGCCTGGGATAACTATGGCTACACCTTC; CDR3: CASSYRAWDNYGYTF
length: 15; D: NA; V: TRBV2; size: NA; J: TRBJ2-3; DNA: TGTGCCAGCAGTGATCCCCAGTTTCGCACAGATACGCAGTATTTT; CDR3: CASSDPQFRTDTQYF